Below, one T cell receptor (beta chain) is given with its context. Trimming cost V 3 bases and J 4 bases; bases outside gene matches: 5. Germline V gives CDR1 SGHAT, CDR2 FQDESV (reference sequence). This CDR3 contains 16 residues. This sample stems from a study of blood T cell repertoires in COVID-19. About the study: Some COVID-19 samples were acute and others convalescent; all came from the United States, Italy and Spain. The cDNA or gDNA used as material had been derived from T cells, B-cell-depleted T cells, or PBMCs.

The assay was immunoSEQ multiplex PCR, and TCRdb's table has in-frame clones only and misses some. Among 270,000 or so clones listed, approximately 86% were seen once. The TCR originated in a man aged 35 to 55 with active or convalescent COVID-19. The material sequenced was peripheral blood. The V and J genes are TRBV11-1 and TRBJ2-7, with 14 bases fitting TRBD2. In DNA form, the CDR3 reads TGTGCCAGCAGCTTCCTGACTAGCGGGAGGGTTTACGAGCAGTACTTC. It is translated as CASSFLTSGRVYEQYF.